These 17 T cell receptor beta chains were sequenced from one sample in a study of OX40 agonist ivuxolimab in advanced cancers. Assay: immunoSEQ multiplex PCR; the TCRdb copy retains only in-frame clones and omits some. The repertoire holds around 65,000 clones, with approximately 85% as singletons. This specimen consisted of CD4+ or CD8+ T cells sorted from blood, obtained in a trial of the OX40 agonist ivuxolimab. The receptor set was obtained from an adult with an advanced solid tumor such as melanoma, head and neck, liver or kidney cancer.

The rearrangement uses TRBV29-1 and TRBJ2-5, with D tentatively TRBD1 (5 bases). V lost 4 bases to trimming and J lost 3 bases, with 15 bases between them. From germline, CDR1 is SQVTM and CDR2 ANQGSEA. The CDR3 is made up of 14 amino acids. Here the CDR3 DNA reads TGCAGCGTTGGTTCCGGAACAGGTAAAGAGACCCAGTACTTC. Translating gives CSVGSGTGKETQYF.

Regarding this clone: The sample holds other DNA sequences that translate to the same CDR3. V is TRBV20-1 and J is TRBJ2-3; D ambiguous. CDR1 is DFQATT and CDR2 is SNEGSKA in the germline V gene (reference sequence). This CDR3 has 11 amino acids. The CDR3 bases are TGCAGCGGACCGGGTCCCGATACGCAGTATTTT. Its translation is CSGPGPDTQYF.

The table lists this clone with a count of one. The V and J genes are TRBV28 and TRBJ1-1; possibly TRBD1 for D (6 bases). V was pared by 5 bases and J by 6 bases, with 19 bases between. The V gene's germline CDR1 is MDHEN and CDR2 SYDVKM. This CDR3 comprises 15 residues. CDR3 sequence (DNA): TGTGCCAGCAGTCATCGACCAGGGGTGAGGTCTGAAGCTTTCTTT. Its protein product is CASSHRPGVRSEAFF.

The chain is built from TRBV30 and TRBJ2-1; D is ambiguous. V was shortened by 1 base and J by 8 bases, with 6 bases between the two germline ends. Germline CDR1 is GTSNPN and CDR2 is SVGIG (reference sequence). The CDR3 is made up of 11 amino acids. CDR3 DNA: TGTGCCTGGAGTGACAATTATGAGCAGTTCTTC. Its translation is CAWSDNYEQFF.

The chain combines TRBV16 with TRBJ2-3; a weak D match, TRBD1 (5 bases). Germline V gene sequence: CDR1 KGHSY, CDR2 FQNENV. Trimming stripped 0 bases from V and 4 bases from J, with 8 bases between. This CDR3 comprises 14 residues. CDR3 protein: CASSQSAGSDTQYF. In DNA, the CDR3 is TGTGCCAGCAGCCAATCCGCAGGGTCAGATACGCAGTATTTT.

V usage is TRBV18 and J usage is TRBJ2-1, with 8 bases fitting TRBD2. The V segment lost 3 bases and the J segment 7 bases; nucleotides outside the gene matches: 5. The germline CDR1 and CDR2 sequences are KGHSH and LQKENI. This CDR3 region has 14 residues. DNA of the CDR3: TGTGCCAGCTCACCGGGACTAGACGGGAATGAGCAGTTCTTC. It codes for CASSPGLDGNEQFF.

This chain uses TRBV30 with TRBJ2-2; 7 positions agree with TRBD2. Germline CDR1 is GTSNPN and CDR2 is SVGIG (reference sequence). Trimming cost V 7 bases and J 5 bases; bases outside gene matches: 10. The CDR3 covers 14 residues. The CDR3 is CAYKGGAGTGELFF. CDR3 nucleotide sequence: TGTGCCTACAAGGGAGGGGCGGGTACCGGGGAGCTGTTTTTT.

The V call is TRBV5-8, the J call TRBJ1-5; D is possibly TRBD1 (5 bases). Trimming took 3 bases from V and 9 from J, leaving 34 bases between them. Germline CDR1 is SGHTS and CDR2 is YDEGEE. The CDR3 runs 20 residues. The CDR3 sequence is CASSSPPGLLMGGREGPQHF. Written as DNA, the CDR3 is TGTGCCAGCAGCTCCCCCCCGGGACTACTTATGGGGGGACGTGAGGGGCCCCAGCATTTT.

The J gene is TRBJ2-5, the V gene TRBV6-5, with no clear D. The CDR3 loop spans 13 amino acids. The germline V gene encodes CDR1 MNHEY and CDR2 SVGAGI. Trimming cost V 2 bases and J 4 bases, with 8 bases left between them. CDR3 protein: CASSYTFRETQYF. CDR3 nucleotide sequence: TGTGCCAGCAGTTACACGTTTAGAGAGACCCAGTACTTC.

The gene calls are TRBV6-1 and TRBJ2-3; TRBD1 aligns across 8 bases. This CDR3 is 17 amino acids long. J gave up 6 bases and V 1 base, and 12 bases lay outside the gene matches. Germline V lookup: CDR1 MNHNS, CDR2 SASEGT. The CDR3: CASSEEYGGQGRDTQYF. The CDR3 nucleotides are TGTGCCAGCAGTGAAGAATACGGCGGACAGGGACGCGATACGCAGTATTTT.

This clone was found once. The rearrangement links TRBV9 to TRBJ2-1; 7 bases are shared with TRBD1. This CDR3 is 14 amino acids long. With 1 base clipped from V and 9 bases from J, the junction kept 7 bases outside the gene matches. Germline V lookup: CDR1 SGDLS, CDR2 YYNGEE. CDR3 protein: CASSVSPGGREQFF. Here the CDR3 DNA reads TGTGCCAGCAGCGTATCGCCAGGGGGACGTGAGCAGTTCTTC.

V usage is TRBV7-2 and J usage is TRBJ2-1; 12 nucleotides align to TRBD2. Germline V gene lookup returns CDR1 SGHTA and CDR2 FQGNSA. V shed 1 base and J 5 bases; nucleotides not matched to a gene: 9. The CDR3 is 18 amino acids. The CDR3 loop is CASSLGTSGARVNNEQFF. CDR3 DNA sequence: TGTGCCAGCAGCTTAGGGACTAGCGGGGCCCGGGTTAACAATGAGCAGTTCTTC.

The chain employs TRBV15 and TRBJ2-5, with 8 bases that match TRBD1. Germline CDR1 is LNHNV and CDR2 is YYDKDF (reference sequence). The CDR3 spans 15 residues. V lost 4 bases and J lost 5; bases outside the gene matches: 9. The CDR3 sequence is CATSTPTGVRETQYF. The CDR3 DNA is TGTGCCACCAGCACCCCGACAGGGGTCCGGGAGACCCAGTACTTC.

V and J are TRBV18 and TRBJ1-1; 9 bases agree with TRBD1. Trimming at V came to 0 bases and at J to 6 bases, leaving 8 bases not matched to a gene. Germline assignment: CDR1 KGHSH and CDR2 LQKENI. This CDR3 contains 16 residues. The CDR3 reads CASSPPGGDREAEAFF. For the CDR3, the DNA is TGTGCCAGCTCACCACCCGGGGGGGACAGGGAGGCTGAAGCTTTCTTT. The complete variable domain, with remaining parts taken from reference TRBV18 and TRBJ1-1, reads NAGVMQNPRHLVRRRGQEARLRCSPMKGHSHVYWYRQLPEEGLKFMVYLQKENIIDESGMPKERFSAEFPKEGPSILRIQQVVRGDSAAYFCASSPPGGDREAEAFFGQGTRLTVV.

CDR3 region: CASSVTGRGDEKLFF. CDR3 bases: TGTGCCAGCAGTGTAACGGGTCGGGGAGATGAAAAACTGTTTTTT. This chain joins TRBV6-4 and TRBJ1-4, with D uncertain. Germline CDR1 and CDR2: MRHNA and SNTAGT. Trimming removed 4 bases from V and 6 bases from J, with 15 bases in between. The CDR3 covers 15 residues.

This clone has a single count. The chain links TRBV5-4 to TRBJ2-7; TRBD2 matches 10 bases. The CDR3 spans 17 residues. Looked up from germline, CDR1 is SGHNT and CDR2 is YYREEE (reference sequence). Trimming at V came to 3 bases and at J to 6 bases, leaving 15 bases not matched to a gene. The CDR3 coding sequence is TGTGCCAGCAGCTCGAACACGGTGGCTAGCGGGAGAGGCGAGCAGTACTTC. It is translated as CASSSNTVASGRGEQYF.

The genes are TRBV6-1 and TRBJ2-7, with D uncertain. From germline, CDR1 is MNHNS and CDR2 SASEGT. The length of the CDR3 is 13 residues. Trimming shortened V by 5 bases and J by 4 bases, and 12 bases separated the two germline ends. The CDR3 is CASSPRVPYEQYF. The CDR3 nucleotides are TGTGCCAGCAGTCCCCGGGTCCCATACGAGCAGTACTTC.